This T cell receptor (beta chain) is drawn from a study of blood T cell repertoires in COVID-19. On the study more broadly: In each case, the material was cDNA or gDNA derived from T cells, B-cell-depleted T cells, or PBMCs.

The table came from immunoSEQ multiplex PCR; TCRdb's copy has only in-frame clones and leaves some out. The data hold just over 200,000 clones, with 80% observed a single time. J was trimmed by 7 bases and V by 2 bases; bases with no gene match: 5. The germline V gene has CDR1 SGHDN and CDR2 FVKESK. CDR3 length: 16 amino acids. V is TRBV14 and J is TRBJ2-1, with TRBD2 matching 13 bases. The sequence came from a woman in her 70s with acute or convalescent COVID-19. Sequenced material: peripheral blood. CDR3 coding DNA: TGTGCCAGCAGCCAACCAGGACTAGCGGGAGTTAATGAGCAGTTCTTC. Amino acids: CASSQPGLAGVNEQFF.